A selection of T cell receptor beta chains follows, all from one sample in a study of blood T cell repertoires in COVID-19. This table comes from immunoSEQ multiplex PCR, and its TCRdb copy is limited to in-frame clones, with some not included. The table lists 300,000 to 350,000 clones, 80% to 90% of them singletons. Material for sequencing was PBMCs or T cells enriched from blood (not recorded which). The receptors here all came from a man aged 25-45 years who had recovered from COVID-19. Both conserved end residues are part of each CDR3. The D gene is left open where the match is weak. Part of the rows lack a size; the others show once, few, many or a class for expanded clones.

clone_size: once
v_call: TRBV19
j_call: TRBJ1-1
d_call: TRBD1
cdr3_aa: CASRSGQGALSTEAFF
cdr3_nt: TGTGCCAGTAGAAGCGGACAGGGCGCGTTGAGCACTGAAGCTTTCTTT

clone_size: NA
v_call: TRBV13
j_call: TRBJ1-3
d_call: TRBD1
cdr3_aa: CASSRPGTGGSGNTIYF
cdr3_nt: TGTGCCAGCAGCCGCCCCGGGACAGGGGGATCTGGAAACACCATATATTTT

clone_size: NA
v_call: TRBV23-1
j_call: TRBJ1-1
d_call: NA
cdr3_aa: CASSQSWADILNTEAFF
cdr3_nt: TGCGCCAGCAGTCAATCCTGGGCAGACATTCTGAACACTGAAGCTTTCTTT

clone_size: NA
v_call: TRBV5-6
j_call: TRBJ2-7
d_call: TRBD1
cdr3_aa: CASSPPGTGVPYEQYF
cdr3_nt: TGTGCCAGCAGCCCTCCCGGGACAGGGGTCCCCTACGAGCAGTACTTC

clone_size: NA
v_call: TRBV19
j_call: TRBJ2-4
d_call: TRBD1
cdr3_aa: CASSSSGTGSKNIQYF
cdr3_nt: TGTGCCAGTAGTAGCTCCGGGACAGGGAGCAAAAACATTCAGTACTTC

clone_size: NA
v_call: TRBV27
j_call: TRBJ2-5
d_call: TRBD1
cdr3_aa: CASSLRGREETQYF
cdr3_nt: TGTGCCAGCAGTTTAAGGGGGCGGGAAGAGACCCAGTACTTC

clone_size: NA
v_call: TRBV5-4
j_call: TRBJ2-6
d_call: NA
cdr3_aa: CASSFGDLTSGANVLTF
cdr3_nt: TGTGCCAGCAGCTTCGGGGACTTGACCTCTGGGGCCAACGTCCTGACTTTC

clone_size: NA
v_call: TRBV11-2
j_call: TRBJ2-3
d_call: TRBD1
cdr3_aa: CASSWDSFLDTQYF
cdr3_nt: TGTGCCAGCAGTTGGGACAGCTTTCTCGATACGCAGTATTTT

clone_size: NA
v_call: TRBV5-1
j_call: TRBJ2-4
d_call: NA
cdr3_aa: CASSIEAGNIQYF
cdr3_nt: TGCGCCAGCAGCATCGAGGCCGGAAACATTCAGTACTTC

clone_size: NA
v_call: TRBV30
j_call: TRBJ1-2
d_call: TRBD1
cdr3_aa: CAWTAGTGGDGYTF
cdr3_nt: TGTGCCTGGACCGCCGGGACAGGGGGCGACGGCTACACCTTC

clone_size: NA
v_call: TRBV2
j_call: TRBJ2-1
d_call: NA
cdr3_aa: CASSEVGADEQFF
cdr3_nt: TGTGCCAGCAGTGAAGTGGGGGCCGATGAGCAGTTCTTC

clone_size: NA
v_call: TRBV28
j_call: TRBJ1-4
d_call: TRBD1
cdr3_aa: CASSTQTGPNEKLFF
cdr3_nt: TGTGCCAGCAGTACGCAGACAGGGCCGAATGAAAAACTGTTTTTT

clone_size: NA
v_call: TRBV29-1
j_call: TRBJ2-5
d_call: TRBD2
cdr3_aa: CSSKRGAQETQYF
cdr3_nt: TGCAGCTCCAAGCGGGGGGCCCAAGAGACCCAGTACTTC

clone_size: few
v_call: TRBV10-3
j_call: TRBJ1-2
d_call: NA
cdr3_aa: CAINNRESYGYTF
cdr3_nt: TGTGCCATCAATAACAGGGAGTCCTATGGCTACACCTTC

clone_size: few
v_call: TRBV30
j_call: TRBJ1-6
d_call: NA
cdr3_aa: CAWSPDSRLSYNSPLHF
cdr3_nt: TGTGCCTGGAGTCCCGACAGCCGCCTCTCCTATAATTCACCCCTCCACTTT

clone_size: NA
v_call: TRBV25-1
j_call: TRBJ2-7
d_call: TRBD1
cdr3_aa: CASSGKQGSYEQYF
cdr3_nt: TGTGCCAGCAGTGGTAAACAGGGGTCCTACGAGCAGTACTTC

clone_size: NA
v_call: TRBV5-5
j_call: TRBJ2-7
d_call: NA
cdr3_aa: CASSLAAGSFYEQYF
cdr3_nt: TGTGCCAGCAGCTTGGCGGCAGGGTCATTCTACGAGCAGTACTTC

clone_size: NA
v_call: TRBV25-1
j_call: TRBJ2-5
d_call: TRBD1
cdr3_aa: CAILPGQGAETQYF
cdr3_nt: TGTGCCATCCTCCCGGGGCAGGGGGCAGAGACCCAGTACTTC

clone_size: NA
v_call: TRBV14
j_call: TRBJ1-3
d_call: NA
cdr3_aa: CASSPQGVGNTIYF
cdr3_nt: TGTGCCAGCAGCCCGCAGGGCGTTGGCAACACCATATATTTT

clone_size: NA
v_call: TRBV7-2
j_call: TRBJ1-4
d_call: NA
cdr3_aa: CASSLVARGAEKLFF
cdr3_nt: TGTGCCAGCAGCTTAGTGGCCAGGGGAGCGGAAAAACTGTTTTTT

clone_size: once
v_call: TRBV4-1
j_call: TRBJ1-1
d_call: NA
cdr3_aa: CASSQVGHSEAFF
cdr3_nt: TGCGCCAGCAGCCAAGTGGGGCACAGTGAAGCTTTCTTT

clone_size: NA
v_call: TRBV30
j_call: TRBJ1-4
d_call: NA
cdr3_aa: CAWSAGGRMGEKLFF
cdr3_nt: TGTGCCTGGAGCGCGGGGGGCAGGATGGGTGAAAAACTGTTTTTT

clone_size: NA
v_call: TRBV12-5
j_call: TRBJ1-5
d_call: NA
cdr3_aa: CASGPGHLSNQPQHF
cdr3_nt: TGTGCTAGTGGTCCGGGACACCTTAGCAATCAGCCCCAGCATTTT

clone_size: few
v_call: TRBV5-1
j_call: TRBJ2-7
d_call: TRBD1
cdr3_aa: CASSLGTGGSYEQYF
cdr3_nt: TGCGCCAGCAGCTTGGGGACAGGAGGCTCCTACGAGCAGTACTTC

clone_size: NA
v_call: TRBV9
j_call: TRBJ2-5
d_call: TRBD1
cdr3_aa: CASSFRDRDSKGQYF
cdr3_nt: TGTGCCAGCAGCTTCCGGGACAGGGATTCCAAGGGCCAGTACTTC

clone_size: NA
v_call: TRBV5-1
j_call: TRBJ1-1
d_call: NA
cdr3_aa: CASSYRNTEAFF
cdr3_nt: TGCGCCAGCAGCTACAGGAACACTGAAGCTTTCTTT

clone_size: NA
v_call: TRBV5-5
j_call: TRBJ2-5
d_call: NA
cdr3_aa: CASSSDGLRKETQYF
cdr3_nt: TGTGCCAGCAGTTCTGATGGACTACGGAAAGAGACCCAGTACTTC

clone_size: NA
v_call: TRBV19
j_call: TRBJ1-4
d_call: NA
cdr3_aa: CASSIQVTNEKLFF
cdr3_nt: TGTGCCAGTAGTATACAGGTCACTAATGAAAAACTGTTTTTT

clone_size: NA
v_call: TRBV5-8
j_call: TRBJ2-1
d_call: TRBD1
cdr3_aa: CASSRGTDYNEQFF
cdr3_nt: TGTGCCAGCAGCAGAGGGACAGACTACAATGAGCAGTTCTTC

clone_size: NA
v_call: TRBV7-9
j_call: TRBJ2-1
d_call: NA
cdr3_aa: CASSWEIPGHNEQFF
cdr3_nt: TGTGCCAGCAGCTGGGAAATACCAGGGCACAATGAGCAGTTCTTC

clone_size: NA
v_call: TRBV5-1
j_call: TRBJ1-1
d_call: NA
cdr3_aa: CASSARGTEAFF
cdr3_nt: TGCGCCAGCAGCGCCCGGGGGACTGAAGCTTTCTTT